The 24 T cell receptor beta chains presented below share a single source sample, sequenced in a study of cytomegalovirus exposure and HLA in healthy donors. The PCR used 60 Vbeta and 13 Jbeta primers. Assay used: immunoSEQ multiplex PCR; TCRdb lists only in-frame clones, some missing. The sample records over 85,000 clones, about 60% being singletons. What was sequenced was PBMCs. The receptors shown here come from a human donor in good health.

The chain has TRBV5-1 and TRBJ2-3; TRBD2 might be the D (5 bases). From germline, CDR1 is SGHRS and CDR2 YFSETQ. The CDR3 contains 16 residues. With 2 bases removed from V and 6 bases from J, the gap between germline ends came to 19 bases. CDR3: CASSFFLASSQDTQYF. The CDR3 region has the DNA TGCGCCAGCAGCTTCTTTCTAGCTTCTTCCCAGGATACGCAGTATTTT.

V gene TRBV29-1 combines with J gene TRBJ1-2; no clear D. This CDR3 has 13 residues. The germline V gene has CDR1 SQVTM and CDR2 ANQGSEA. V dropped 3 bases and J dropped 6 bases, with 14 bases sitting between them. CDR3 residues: CSVDMRPGDGYTF. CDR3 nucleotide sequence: TGCAGCGTTGATATGAGACCAGGCGATGGCTACACCTTC.

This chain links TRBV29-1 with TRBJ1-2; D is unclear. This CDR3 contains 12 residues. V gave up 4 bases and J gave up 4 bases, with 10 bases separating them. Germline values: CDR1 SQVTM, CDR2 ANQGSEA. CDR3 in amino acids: CSVVTASYGYTF. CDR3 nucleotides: TGCAGCGTTGTAACTGCGTCCTATGGCTACACCTTC.

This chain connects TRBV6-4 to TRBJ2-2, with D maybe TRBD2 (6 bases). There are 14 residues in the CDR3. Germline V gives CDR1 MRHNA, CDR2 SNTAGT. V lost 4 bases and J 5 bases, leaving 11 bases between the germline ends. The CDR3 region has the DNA TGTGCCAGCAGTGCGGGAGTGGGAACCGGGGAGCTGTTTTTT. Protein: CASSAGVGTGELFF.

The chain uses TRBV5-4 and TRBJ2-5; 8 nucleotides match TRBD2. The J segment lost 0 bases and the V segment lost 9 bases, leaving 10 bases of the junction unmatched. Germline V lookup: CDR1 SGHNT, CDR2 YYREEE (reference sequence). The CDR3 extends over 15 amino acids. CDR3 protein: CATGPQREYQETQYF. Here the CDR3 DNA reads TGTGCCACCGGACCCCAGCGGGAGTACCAAGAGACCCAGTACTTC.

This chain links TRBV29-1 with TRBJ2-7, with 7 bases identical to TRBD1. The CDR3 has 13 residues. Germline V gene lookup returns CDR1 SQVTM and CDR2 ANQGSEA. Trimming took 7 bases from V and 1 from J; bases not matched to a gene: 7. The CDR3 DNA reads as TGCAGCGCGAACCGGGACAGTTCCTACGAGCAGTACTTC. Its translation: CSANRDSSYEQYF.

CDR3 residues: CASSDISGRTAFF. The DNA of the CDR3 is TGTGCCAGCAGTGACATCTCAGGGAGGACAGCTTTCTTT. V gene TRBV6-1 combines with J gene TRBJ1-1, with D possibly being TRBD1 (5 bases). Germline V lookup: CDR1 MNHNS, CDR2 SASEGT. The CDR3 contains 13 residues. The V and J ends lost 3 bases and 10 bases respectively, with 15 bases between them.

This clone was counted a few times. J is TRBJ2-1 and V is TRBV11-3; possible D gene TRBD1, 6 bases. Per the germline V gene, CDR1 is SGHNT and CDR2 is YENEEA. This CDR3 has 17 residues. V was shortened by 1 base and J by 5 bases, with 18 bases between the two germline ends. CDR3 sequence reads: CASSLGGLDRPNNEQFF. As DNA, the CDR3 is TGTGCCAGCAGCTTAGGGGGGCTAGACCGTCCGAACAATGAGCAGTTCTTC.

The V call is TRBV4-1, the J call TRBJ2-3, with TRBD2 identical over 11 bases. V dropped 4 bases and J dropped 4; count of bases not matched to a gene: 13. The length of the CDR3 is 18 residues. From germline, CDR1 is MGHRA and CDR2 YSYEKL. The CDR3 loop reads CASSRNSGRAVAADTQYF. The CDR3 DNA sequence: TGCGCCAGCAGCCGAAATAGCGGGAGGGCAGTTGCTGCAGATACGCAGTATTTT.

The CDR3 DNA sequence: TGTGCCAGCAGCAAGGGGACAGGGGACACCATATATTTT. Its translation: CASSKGTGDTIYF. The chain is built from TRBV6-5 and TRBJ1-3, with TRBD1 matching over 10 bases. The V segment lost 6 bases and the J segment 8 bases; nucleotides outside the gene matches: 4. CDR1 and CDR2 from the germline V gene are MNHEY and SVGAGI. The CDR3 contains 13 residues.

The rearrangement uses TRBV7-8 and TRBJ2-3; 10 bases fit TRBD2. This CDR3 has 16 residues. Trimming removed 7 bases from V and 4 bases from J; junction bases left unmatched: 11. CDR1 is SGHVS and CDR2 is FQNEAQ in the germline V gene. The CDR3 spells CASNLRGLAGADTQYF. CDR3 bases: TGTGCCAGCAACCTAAGGGGGCTAGCGGGAGCAGATACGCAGTATTTT.

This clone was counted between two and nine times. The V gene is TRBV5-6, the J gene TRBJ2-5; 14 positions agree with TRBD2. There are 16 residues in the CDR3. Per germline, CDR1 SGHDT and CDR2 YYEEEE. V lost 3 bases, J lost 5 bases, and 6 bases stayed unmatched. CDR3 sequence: CASSWGLAGAGETQYF. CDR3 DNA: TGTGCCAGCAGCTGGGGACTAGCGGGAGCGGGTGAGACCCAGTACTTC.

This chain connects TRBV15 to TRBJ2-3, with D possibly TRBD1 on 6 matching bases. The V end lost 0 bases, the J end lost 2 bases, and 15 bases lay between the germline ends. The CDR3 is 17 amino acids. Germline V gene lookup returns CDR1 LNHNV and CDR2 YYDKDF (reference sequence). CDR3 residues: CATSRDWTEPVTDTQYF. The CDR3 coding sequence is TGTGCCACCAGCAGAGATTGGACAGAGCCCGTCACAGATACGCAGTATTTT.

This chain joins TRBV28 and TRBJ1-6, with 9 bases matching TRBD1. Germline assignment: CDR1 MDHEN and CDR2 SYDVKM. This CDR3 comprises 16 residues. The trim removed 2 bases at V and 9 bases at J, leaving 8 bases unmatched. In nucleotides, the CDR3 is TGTGCCAGCAGTTTAATCATGGGGACAGGGAGTTCACCCCTCCACTTT. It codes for CASSLIMGTGSSPLHF.

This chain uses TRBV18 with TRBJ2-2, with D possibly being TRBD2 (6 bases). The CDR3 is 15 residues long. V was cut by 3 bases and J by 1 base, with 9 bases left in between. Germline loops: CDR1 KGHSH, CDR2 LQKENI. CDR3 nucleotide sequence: TGTGCCAGCTCACCGGGACTTATGAACACCGGGGAGCTGTTTTTT. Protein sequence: CASSPGLMNTGELFF.

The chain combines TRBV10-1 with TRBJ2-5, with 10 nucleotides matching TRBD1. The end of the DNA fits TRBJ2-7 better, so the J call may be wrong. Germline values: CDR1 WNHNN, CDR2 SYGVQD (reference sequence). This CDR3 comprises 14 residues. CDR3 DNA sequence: TGCGCCAGCAGTGTGGGACAGGGGCCCTACGAGCAGTACTTC. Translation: CASSVGQGPYEQYF.

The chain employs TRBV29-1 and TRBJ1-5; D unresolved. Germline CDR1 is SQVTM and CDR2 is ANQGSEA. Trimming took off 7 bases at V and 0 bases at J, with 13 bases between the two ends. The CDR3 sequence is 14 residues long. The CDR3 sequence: CSARDGYSNQPQHF. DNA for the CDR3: TGCAGCGCCCGCGACGGGTATAGCAATCAGCCCCAGCATTTT.

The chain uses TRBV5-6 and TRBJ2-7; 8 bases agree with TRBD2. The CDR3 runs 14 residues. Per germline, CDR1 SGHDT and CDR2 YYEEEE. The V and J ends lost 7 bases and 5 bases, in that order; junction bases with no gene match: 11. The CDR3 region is CASCSGKGWDEQYF. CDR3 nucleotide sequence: TGTGCCAGCTGTAGCGGGAAGGGATGGGACGAGCAGTACTTC.

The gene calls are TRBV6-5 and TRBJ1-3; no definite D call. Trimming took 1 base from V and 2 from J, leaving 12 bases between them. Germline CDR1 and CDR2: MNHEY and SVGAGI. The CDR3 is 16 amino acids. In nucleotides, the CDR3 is TGTGCCAGCAGTTACTTGGGTGGCACAGCTGGAAACACCATATATTTT. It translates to CASSYLGGTAGNTIYF.

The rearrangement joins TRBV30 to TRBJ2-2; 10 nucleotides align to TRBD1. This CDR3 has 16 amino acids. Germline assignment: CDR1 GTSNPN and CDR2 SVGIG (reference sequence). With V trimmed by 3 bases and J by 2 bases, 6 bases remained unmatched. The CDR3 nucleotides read TGTGCCTGGAGGGACAGGGGGAAGGGTAACACCGGGGAGCTGTTTTTT. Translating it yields CAWRDRGKGNTGELFF.

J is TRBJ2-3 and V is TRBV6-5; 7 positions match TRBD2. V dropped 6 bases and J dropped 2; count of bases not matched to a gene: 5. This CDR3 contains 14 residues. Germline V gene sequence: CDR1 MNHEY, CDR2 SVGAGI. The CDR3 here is CASRWRESTDTQYF. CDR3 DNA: TGTGCCAGCAGATGGCGGGAGTCCACAGATACGCAGTATTTT.

This chain's CDR3 is CASSMSSSGSYNEQFF. CDR3 sequence (DNA): TGTGCCAGTAGTATGAGCTCTAGCGGGTCTTACAATGAGCAGTTCTTC. V is TRBV19 and J is TRBJ2-1, with 8 positions matching TRBD2. The CDR3 covers 16 residues. Germline lookup yields CDR1 LNHDA and CDR2 SQIVND (reference sequence). V was clipped by 3 bases and J by 4 bases; unmatched bases: 8.

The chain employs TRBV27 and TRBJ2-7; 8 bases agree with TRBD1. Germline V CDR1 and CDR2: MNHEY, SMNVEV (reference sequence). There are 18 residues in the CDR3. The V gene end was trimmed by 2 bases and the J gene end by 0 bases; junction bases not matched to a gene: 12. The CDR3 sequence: CASSLRLVRTGHSYEQYF. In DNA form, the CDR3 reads TGTGCCAGCAGTTTAAGATTGGTCCGGACAGGGCACTCCTACGAGCAGTACTTC.

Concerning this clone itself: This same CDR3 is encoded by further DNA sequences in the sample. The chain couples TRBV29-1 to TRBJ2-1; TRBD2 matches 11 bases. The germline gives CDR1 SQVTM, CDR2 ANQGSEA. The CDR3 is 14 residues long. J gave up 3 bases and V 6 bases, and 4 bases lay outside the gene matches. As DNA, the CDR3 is TGCAGCGTCGCTGGACTAGCGGGCTACAATGAGCAGTTCTTC. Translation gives CSVAGLAGYNEQFF.